These T cell receptor beta chains were read from a single sample in a study of early T cells in non-severe SARS-CoV-2 infection. TCRdb analysed the 5' RACE reads with MiXCR anew, one entry per CDR3 protein. The sample includes roughly 62,000 distinct CDR3 sequences, about 8.4% seen only once; the top ten take 3% to 3.5%. The sample taken for sequencing was whole blood. The receptors shown here come from an adult who was a healthcare worker with PCR-confirmed SARS-CoV-2 infection or an uninfected control (not recorded which). The CDR3 runs from the conserved cysteine through the conserved F or W. The order of the fields is clone size, J gene, D gene, V gene, CDR3 DNA, CDR3 protein. D genes are given only for firm matches. Part of the rows lack a size; the others show once, few, many or a class for expanded clones.

size: many
J: TRBJ2-5
D: TRBD2
V: TRBV7-6
DNA: TGTGCCAGCAGCCCCAGACTAGCGGGAGAAATAGGTCAAGAGACCCAGTACTTC
CDR3: CASSPRLAGEIGQETQYF

size: few
J: TRBJ1-2
D: NA
V: TRBV6-2/TRBV6-3
DNA: TGTGCCAGCTCTGGGAACGGGTACGGCTATGGCTACACCTTC
CDR3: CASSGNGYGYGYTF

size: NA
J: TRBJ2-1
D: NA
V: TRBV28
DNA: TGTGCCAGCAGGACCTCTTGGGATGAGCAGTTCTTC
CDR3: CASRTSWDEQFF

size: many
J: TRBJ2-1
D: NA
V: TRBV11-3
DNA: TGTGCCAGCAGCTTCGGGGGCTACAATGAGCAGTTCTTC
CDR3: CASSFGGYNEQFF

size: many
J: TRBJ2-3
D: NA
V: TRBV2
DNA: TGTGCCAGCAGTATTGGTCGGCGGGATACGCAGTATTTT
CDR3: CASSIGRRDTQYF

size: few
J: TRBJ1-4
D: NA
V: TRBV6-5
DNA: TGTGCCAGCATACGAACGGTCGGAAATGAAAAACTGTTTTTT
CDR3: CASIRTVGNEKLFF

size: many
J: TRBJ2-7
D: NA
V: TRBV5-1
DNA: TGCGCCAGCAGCTTATCAACAGGAACCCACTACGAGCAGTACTTC
CDR3: CASSLSTGTHYEQYF

size: NA
J: TRBJ2-6
D: NA
V: TRBV28
DNA: TGTGCCAGCATGGACGGTGTCTCTGGGGCCAACGTCCTGACTTTC
CDR3: CASMDGVSGANVLTF

size: NA
J: TRBJ2-1
D: TRBD2
V: TRBV29-1
DNA: TGCAGCGTTGAAGGACTAGCGGACAATGAGCAGTTCTTC
CDR3: CSVEGLADNEQFF

size: NA
J: TRBJ2-3
D: NA
V: TRBV7-8
DNA: TGTGCCAGCAGCTCAGTCACAGATACGCAGTATTTT
CDR3: CASSSVTDTQYF

size: NA
J: TRBJ2-5
D: TRBD2
V: TRBV12-3/TRBV12-4
DNA: TGTGCCAGCCGCGTGGCGGGAGAGGAAGAGACCCAGTACTTC
CDR3: CASRVAGEEETQYF

size: few
J: TRBJ1-2
D: TRBD1
V: TRBV9
DNA: TGTGCCAGCAGCACAACAGGGGGCTATGGCTATGGCTACACCTTC
CDR3: CASSTTGGYGYGYTF

size: many
J: TRBJ2-7
D: NA
V: TRBV9
DNA: TGTGCCAGCAGCGCCGGGCGGGCAGGCTACGAGCAGTACTTC
CDR3: CASSAGRAGYEQYF

size: many
J: TRBJ1-2
D: NA
V: TRBV28
DNA: TGTGCCAGCAGTTTATTGCACAGGAACTATGGCTACACCTTC
CDR3: CASSLLHRNYGYTF

size: NA
J: TRBJ1-5
D: NA
V: TRBV6-5
DNA: TGTGCCAGCAGTTACTCGACAGCACAGGGTGGGGATCAGCCCCAGCATTTT
CDR3: CASSYSTAQGGDQPQHF